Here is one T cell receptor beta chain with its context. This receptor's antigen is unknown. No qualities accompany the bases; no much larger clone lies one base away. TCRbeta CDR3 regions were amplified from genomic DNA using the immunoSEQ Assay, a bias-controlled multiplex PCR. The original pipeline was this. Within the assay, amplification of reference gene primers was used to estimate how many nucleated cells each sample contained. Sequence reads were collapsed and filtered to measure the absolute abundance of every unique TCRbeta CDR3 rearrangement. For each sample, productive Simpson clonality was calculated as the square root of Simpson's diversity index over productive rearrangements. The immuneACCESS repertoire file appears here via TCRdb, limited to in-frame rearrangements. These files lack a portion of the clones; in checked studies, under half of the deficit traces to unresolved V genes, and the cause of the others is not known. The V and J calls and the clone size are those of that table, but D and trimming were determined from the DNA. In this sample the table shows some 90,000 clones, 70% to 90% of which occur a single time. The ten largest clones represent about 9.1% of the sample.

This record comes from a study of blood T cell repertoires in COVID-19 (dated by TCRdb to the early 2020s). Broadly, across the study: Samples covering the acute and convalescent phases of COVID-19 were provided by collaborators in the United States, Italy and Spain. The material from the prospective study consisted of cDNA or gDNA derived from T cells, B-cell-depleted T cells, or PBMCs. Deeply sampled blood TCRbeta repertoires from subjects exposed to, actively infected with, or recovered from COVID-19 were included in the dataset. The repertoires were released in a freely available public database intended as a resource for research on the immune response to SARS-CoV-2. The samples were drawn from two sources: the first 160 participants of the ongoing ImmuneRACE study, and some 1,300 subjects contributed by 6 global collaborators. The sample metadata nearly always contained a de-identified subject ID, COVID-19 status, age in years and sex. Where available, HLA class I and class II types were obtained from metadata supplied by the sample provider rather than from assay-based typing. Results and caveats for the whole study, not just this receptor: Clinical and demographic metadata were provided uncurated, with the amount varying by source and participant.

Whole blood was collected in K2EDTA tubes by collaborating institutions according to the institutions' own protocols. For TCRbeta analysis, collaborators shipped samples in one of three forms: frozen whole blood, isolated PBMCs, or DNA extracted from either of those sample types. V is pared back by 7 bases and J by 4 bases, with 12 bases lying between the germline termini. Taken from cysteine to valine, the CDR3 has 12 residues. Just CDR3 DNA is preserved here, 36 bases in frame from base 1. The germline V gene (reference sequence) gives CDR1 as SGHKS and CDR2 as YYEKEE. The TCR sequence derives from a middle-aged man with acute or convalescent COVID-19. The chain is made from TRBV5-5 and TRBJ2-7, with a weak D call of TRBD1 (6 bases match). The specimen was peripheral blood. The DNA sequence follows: TGTGCCAGCGAGCAGGGGAATTACGAGCAGTACGTC. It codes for CASEQGNYEQYV.